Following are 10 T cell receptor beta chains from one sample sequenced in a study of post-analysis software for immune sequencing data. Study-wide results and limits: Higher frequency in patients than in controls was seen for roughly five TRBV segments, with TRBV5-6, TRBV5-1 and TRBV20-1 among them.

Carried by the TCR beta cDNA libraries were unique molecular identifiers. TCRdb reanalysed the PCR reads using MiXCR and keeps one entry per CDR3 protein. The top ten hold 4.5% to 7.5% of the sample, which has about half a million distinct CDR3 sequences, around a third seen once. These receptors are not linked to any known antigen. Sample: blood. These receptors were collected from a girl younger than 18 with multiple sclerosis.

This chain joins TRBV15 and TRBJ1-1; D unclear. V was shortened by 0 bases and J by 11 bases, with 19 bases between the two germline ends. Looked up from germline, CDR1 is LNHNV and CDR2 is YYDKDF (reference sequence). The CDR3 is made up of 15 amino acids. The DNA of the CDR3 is TGTGCCACCAGCAGAGAGGAGTGGGGAGCTCGGAGGGCTTTCTTT. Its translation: CATSREEWGARRAFF.

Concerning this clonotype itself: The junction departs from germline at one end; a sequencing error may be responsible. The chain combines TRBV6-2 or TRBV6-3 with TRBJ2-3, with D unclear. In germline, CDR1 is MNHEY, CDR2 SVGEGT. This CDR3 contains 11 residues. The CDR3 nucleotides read TGTGCCGGCAGTTACACAGATACGCAGTATTTT. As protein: CAGSYTDTQYF.

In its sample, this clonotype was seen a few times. CDR3 DNA: TGCAGTGCTAGAGATTTGGGACTAGCTAACTATGGCTACACCTTC. Amino acid sequence: CSARDLGLANYGYTF. The chain couples TRBV20-1 to TRBJ1-2, with D tentatively TRBD1 (5 bases). The CDR3 covers 15 residues. The germline V and J ends were trimmed by 0 bases and 0 bases, with 11 bases remaining between them. CDR1 and CDR2 from the germline V gene are DFQATT and SNEGSKA (reference sequence).

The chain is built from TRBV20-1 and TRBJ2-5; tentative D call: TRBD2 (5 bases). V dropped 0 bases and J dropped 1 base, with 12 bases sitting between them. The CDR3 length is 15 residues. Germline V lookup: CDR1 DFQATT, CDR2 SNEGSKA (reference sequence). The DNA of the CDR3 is TGCAGTGCTAGAGATTATGAGGGAATCCAAGAGACCCAGTACTTC. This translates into CSARDYEGIQETQYF.

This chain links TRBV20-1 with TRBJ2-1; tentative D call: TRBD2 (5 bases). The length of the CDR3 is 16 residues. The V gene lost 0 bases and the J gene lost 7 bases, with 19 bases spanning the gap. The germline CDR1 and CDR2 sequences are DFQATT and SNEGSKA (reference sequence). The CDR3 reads CSARDRNRQEENEQFF. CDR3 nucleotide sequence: TGCAGTGCTAGAGATCGAAACCGCCAGGAGGAGAATGAGCAGTTCTTC.

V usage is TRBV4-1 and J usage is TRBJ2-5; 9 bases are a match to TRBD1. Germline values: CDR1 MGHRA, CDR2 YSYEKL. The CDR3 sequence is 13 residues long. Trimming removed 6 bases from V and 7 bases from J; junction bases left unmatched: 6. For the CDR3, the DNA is TGCGCCAGCAGAGAACAGGGGGCCGGGACCCAGTACTTC. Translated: CASREQGAGTQYF.

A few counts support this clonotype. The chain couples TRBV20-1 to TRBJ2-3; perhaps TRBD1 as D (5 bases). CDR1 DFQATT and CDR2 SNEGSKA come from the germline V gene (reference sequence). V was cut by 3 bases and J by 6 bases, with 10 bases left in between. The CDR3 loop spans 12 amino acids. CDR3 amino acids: CSARGPVDTQYF. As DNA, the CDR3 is TGCAGTGCTAGGGGGCCCGTCGATACGCAGTATTTT.

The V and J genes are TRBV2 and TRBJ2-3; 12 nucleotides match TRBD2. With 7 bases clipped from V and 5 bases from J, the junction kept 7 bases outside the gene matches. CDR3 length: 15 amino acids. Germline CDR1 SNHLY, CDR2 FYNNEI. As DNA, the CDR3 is TGTGCCAGCATTTCGGGACTAGCGGGTGAAGATACGCAGTATTTT. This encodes CASISGLAGEDTQYF.

The CDR3 DNA reads as TGCGCCAGCAGCTTACAACAGGGAGGAAACTATGGCTACACCTTC. Residues: CASSLQQGGNYGYTF. This sequence joins TRBV5-1 and TRBJ1-2, with D possibly TRBD1 on 6 matching bases. Per the germline V gene, CDR1 is SGHRS and CDR2 is YFSETQ. Trimming shortened V by 2 bases and J by 2 bases, and 13 bases separated the two germline ends. The CDR3 loop spans 15 amino acids.

The CDR3 DNA reads TGCGCCAGCAGCCAAGATTTGGGGACAGGGGCAGCCGATCAAGAGACCCAGTACTTC. Its translation: CASSQDLGTGAADQETQYF. The chain combines TRBV4-1 with TRBJ2-5; 10 bases align to TRBD1. This CDR3 is 19 amino acids long. V lost 0 bases, J lost 2 bases, and 12 bases stayed unmatched. Germline V gives CDR1 MGHRA, CDR2 YSYEKL.